Reported below is one TCR beta chain. The germline V gene encodes CDR1 SGHRS and CDR2 YFSETQ. The CDR3 extends over 14 amino acids. V lost 0 bases and J 5 bases, leaving 11 bases between the germline ends. This entry is derived from a study of blood T cell repertoires in COVID-19. Whole-study context: The United States, Italy and Spain supplied acute and convalescent COVID-19 samples. In each case, the material was cDNA or gDNA derived from T cells, B-cell-depleted T cells, or PBMCs.

Original data processing: Estimated nucleated cell counts came from reference gene primer amplification. Some clones are missing from TCRdb's copy, which holds only in-frame ones; the method was immunoSEQ multiplex PCR. The D gene and trimming were derived from the DNA, and the V and J assignments and clone size from that table. The table has around 210,000 clones, approximately 80% seen once. Seattle enrolled patients during active infection and tracked them longitudinally. The specimen sequenced was peripheral blood. The chain combines TRBV5-1 with TRBJ2-5; weak D call: TRBD2 (5 bases). This TCR came from an elderly woman with COVID-19, enrolled during active disease. The CDR3 loop reads CASSLGTPGETQYF. CDR3 coding DNA: TGCGCCAGCAGCTTGGGGACTCCTGGGGAGACCCAGTACTTC.